The 13 T cell receptor beta chains below all came from one sample that was sequenced in a study of shared clonotypes between healthy human individuals. This table comes from immunoSEQ multiplex PCR, and its TCRdb copy is limited to in-frame clones, with some not included. Seen here are 1,400,000 or so clones, approximately 98.5% observed once, and the top ten hold 0.36%. Source material: naive CD4+ T cells sorted from blood. The subset: CD45RA+ positively selected. The source of these receptors is a man younger than 40 in good health.

This chain uses TRBV28 with TRBJ1-2, with 8 bases fitting TRBD1. Per the germline V gene, CDR1 is MDHEN and CDR2 is SYDVKM. The V gene end was trimmed by 5 bases and the J gene end by 8 bases; junction bases not matched to a gene: 13. The CDR3 sequence is 15 residues long. In DNA, the CDR3 is TGTGCCAGCAGTCGACCCGCAGGGGGCGCGTGGGGCTACACCTTC. It translates to CASSRPAGGAWGYTF.

The gene calls are TRBV6-5 and TRBJ2-1; 14 bases match TRBD2. This CDR3 comprises 16 residues. Looked up from germline, CDR1 is MNHEY and CDR2 is SVGAGI. V gave up 4 bases and J gave up 12 bases; unmatched junction bases: 11. In DNA, the CDR3 is TGTGCCAGCAGTTCCCCCCGGGGACTAGCGGGAGTTCGGCAGTTCTTC. Translating it yields CASSSPRGLAGVRQFF.

This chain links TRBV7-2 with TRBJ2-5; TRBD2 aligns across 9 bases. Germline CDR1 SGHTA, CDR2 FQGNSA. This CDR3 has 15 amino acids. V was clipped by 0 bases and J by 3 bases; unmatched bases: 2. CDR3: CASSLALAGEETQYF. CDR3 sequence (DNA): TGTGCCAGCAGCTTAGCACTAGCGGGTGAAGAGACCCAGTACTTC.

The chain is built from TRBV6-5 and TRBJ2-1; D might be TRBD1 (5 bases). CDR1 and CDR2 from the germline V gene are MNHEY and SVGAGI. The CDR3 spans 14 residues. The V gene lost 1 base and the J gene lost 5 bases, with 9 bases spanning the gap. The CDR3 loop reads CASSYFQGNNEQFF. The CDR3 nucleotides read TGTGCCAGCAGTTACTTCCAGGGTAACAATGAGCAGTTCTTC.

The gene calls are TRBV28 and TRBJ2-7; TRBD1 is a possible D gene (5 bases). Germline CDR1 is MDHEN and CDR2 is SYDVKM. The CDR3 has 12 residues. The ends were cut back, 6 bases at V and 5 bases at J, with 11 bases in the middle. CDR3 nucleotide sequence: TGTGCCAGCAGCGGTCAGGGCAACGAGCAGTACTTC. It translates to CASSGQGNEQYF. Drawing the rest from reference TRBV28 and TRBJ2-7, the complete variable domain is DVKVTQSSRYLVKRTGEKVFLECVQDMDHENMFWYRQDPGLGLRLIYFSYDVKMKEKGDIPEGYSVSREKKERFSLILESASTNQTSMYLCASSGQGNEQYFGPGTRLTVT.

J is TRBJ2-3 and V is TRBV27, with D possibly matching TRBD2 (7 bases). The V gene's germline CDR1 is MNHEY and CDR2 SMNVEV (reference sequence). V was clipped by 6 bases and J by 4 bases, with 17 bases between them. The length of the CDR3 is 15 residues. CDR3 coding DNA: TGTGCCAGCAGCATGCGGGGGCTTCAGTCAGATACGCAGTATTTT. Translated: CASSMRGLQSDTQYF.

This rearrangement joins TRBV20-1 to TRBJ2-7; D unclear. The germline V gene encodes CDR1 DFQATT and CDR2 SNEGSKA (reference sequence). V lost 7 bases to trimming and J lost 9 bases, with 10 bases between them. The CDR3 is 9 residues long. The DNA for the CDR3 is TGCAGTGTAGGCGGTTGGCAGTACTTC. This translates into CSVGGWQYF.

This clone was found once. The V gene is TRBV9, the J gene TRBJ1-1; D is possibly TRBD1 (6 bases). The CDR3 has 17 amino acids. CDR1 is SGDLS and CDR2 is YYNGEE in the germline V gene. The germline V and J ends were trimmed by 0 bases and 4 bases, with 19 bases remaining between them. CDR3 sequence (DNA): TGTGCCAGCAGCGTAGAGGTCGGGGGCATTTTCAGCACTGAAGCTTTCTTT. Translation: CASSVEVGGIFSTEAFF.

The gene calls are TRBV5-5 and TRBJ2-1; 15 bases map to TRBD2. V shed 4 bases, J shed 10 bases, and the junction held 9 bases outside the gene matches. CDR3 size: 16 residues. Looked up from germline, CDR1 is SGHKS and CDR2 is YYEKEE (reference sequence). The CDR3 DNA follows: TGTGCCAGCAGCCTCGGACTAGCGGGAGGGCCGCGAGAGCAGTTCTTC. This gives the protein CASSLGLAGGPREQFF.

The chain has TRBV10-2 and TRBJ1-3; 7 bases agree with TRBD1. J was trimmed by 0 bases and V by 4 bases; bases with no gene match: 9. The CDR3 sequence is 17 residues long. The germline gives CDR1 WSHSY, CDR2 SAAADI. The CDR3 loop reads CASSVARRGNSGNTIYF. Here the CDR3 DNA reads TGCGCCAGCAGTGTTGCCCGCAGGGGGAACTCTGGAAACACCATATATTTT.

The chain combines TRBV19 with TRBJ2-7, with unresolved D. Deletions cut 5 bases from V and 2 bases from J, with 10 bases between. Per the germline V gene, CDR1 is LNHDA and CDR2 is SQIVND (reference sequence). The CDR3 contains 13 residues. CDR3 amino acids: CASSRVVAYEQYF. The CDR3, as DNA: TGTGCCAGTAGTCGTGTGGTGGCCTACGAGCAGTACTTC.

The sample holds one count of this clone. This sample also contains other DNA sequences that code for the same CDR3. The rearrangement joins TRBV7-9 to TRBJ2-5, with D unresolved. Trimming took 5 bases from V and 5 from J, leaving 6 bases between them. This CDR3 contains 11 residues. The germline V gene encodes CDR1 SEHNR and CDR2 FQNEAQ (reference sequence). The CDR3 DNA follows: TGTGCCAGCAGCCAAGGGGAGACCCAGTACTTC. It yields the protein CASSQGETQYF. The full variable domain, rest sourced from reference TRBV7-9 and TRBJ2-5, is DTGVSQNPRHKITKRGQNVTFRCDPISEHNRLYWYRQTLGQGPEFLTYFQNEAQLEKSRLLSDRFSAERPKGSFSTLEIQRTEQGDSAMYLCASSQGETQYFGPGTRLLVL.

This clone has more than one count but fewer than ten. The chain couples TRBV2 to TRBJ2-5; TRBD1 aligns across 12 bases. This CDR3 has 16 amino acids. Losses at the gene ends were 3 bases for V and 5 bases for J; bases not matched to a gene: 7. Germline values: CDR1 SNHLY, CDR2 FYNNEI. The CDR3 nucleotides are TGTGCCAGCAGTGAGCTGGGACAGGGGGCTGGGGAGACCCAGTACTTC. This codes for CASSELGQGAGETQYF.